These T cell receptor beta chains were read from a single sample in a study of T cells in Graves' hyperthyroidism and ophthalmopathy. TCRdb recomputed calls from the multiplex PCR reads with MiXCR, one row per CDR3 protein. Of approximately 380,000 distinct CDR3 sequences listed, more than 12% were seen once; the top ten hold 25% to 30%. Sequencing was done on a sample of blood. These receptors were taken from a man aged 45 to 65 with Graves' ophthalmopathy. The CDR3 runs from the conserved cysteine through the conserved F or W. Fields, in order: V gene, D gene, clone size, J gene, CDR3 DNA, CDR3 protein. The D gene is left open where the match is weak. Clone size appears in some rows only: once, few, many, or a class for an expanded clone.

v_gene: TRBV11-2; d_gene: .; abundance: .; j_gene: TRBJ1-5; CDR3nt: TGTGCCAGCAGCTTAGAGGGTCGACGGCTAAATCAGCCCCAGCATTTT; CDR3aa: CASSLEGRRLNQPQHF
v_gene: TRBV20-1; d_gene: TRBD2; abundance: many; j_gene: TRBJ2-3; CDR3nt: TGCAGTGCTAGAGGTAGCGGGAACGCCCAAGATACGCAGTATTTT; CDR3aa: CSARGSGNAQDTQYF
v_gene: TRBV5-1; d_gene: .; abundance: many; j_gene: TRBJ2-1; CDR3nt: TGCGCCAGCAGCTGTTTTGAGCAGTTCTTC; CDR3aa: CASSCFEQFF
v_gene: TRBV2; d_gene: TRBD2; abundance: many; j_gene: TRBJ2-2; CDR3nt: TGTGCCAGCAAGGGGACTAGCCGATCCGGGGAGCTGTTTTTT; CDR3aa: CASKGTSRSGELFF
v_gene: TRBV4-3; d_gene: .; abundance: .; j_gene: TRBJ2-2; CDR3nt: TGCGCCAGCAGCCAATTTCCGGGAGATACCGGGGAGCTGTTTTTT; CDR3aa: CASSQFPGDTGELFF
v_gene: TRBV3-1; d_gene: .; abundance: many; j_gene: TRBJ2-1; CDR3nt: TGTGCCAGCAGCCAAGCCTACCACTCCTACAATGAGCAGTTCTTC; CDR3aa: CASSQAYHSYNEQFF
v_gene: TRBV6-1; d_gene: .; abundance: few; j_gene: TRBJ1-2; CDR3nt: TGTGCCAGCAGTGTAGACAGGAGGGGTGGCTACACCTTC; CDR3aa: CASSVDRRGGYTF
v_gene: TRBV6-1; d_gene: TRBD1; abundance: few; j_gene: TRBJ1-5; CDR3nt: TGTGCCGGGGGGGACAGGAGCAATCAGCCCCAGCATTTT; CDR3aa: CAGGDRSNQPQHF
v_gene: TRBV5-5; d_gene: TRBD2; abundance: .; j_gene: TRBJ2-5; CDR3nt: TGTGCCAGCAGCTTAGGGACTAGCGGGAGAAGAAAGACCCAGTACTTC; CDR3aa: CASSLGTSGRRKTQYF
v_gene: TRBV7-9; d_gene: .; abundance: many; j_gene: TRBJ2-3; CDR3nt: TGTGCCAGCAAACGACAGACTAGCACAGATACGCAGTATTTT; CDR3aa: CASKRQTSTDTQYF
v_gene: TRBV7-8; d_gene: TRBD2; abundance: many; j_gene: TRBJ2-7; CDR3nt: TGTGCCAGCAGCCACAGGACTAGCGGGGCCTCCTACGAGCAGTACTTC; CDR3aa: CASSHRTSGASYEQYF
v_gene: TRBV18; d_gene: .; abundance: few; j_gene: TRBJ2-7; CDR3nt: TGTGCCAGCTCAAGGTTCGGGACTTCCCTGAACGAGCAGTACTTC; CDR3aa: CASSRFGTSLNEQYF
v_gene: TRBV5-1; d_gene: .; abundance: .; j_gene: TRBJ2-5; CDR3nt: TGCGCCAGCAGCTTGACCCAGACCCAGTACTTC; CDR3aa: CASSLTQTQYF
v_gene: TRBV29-1; d_gene: .; abundance: .; j_gene: TRBJ2-7; CDR3nt: TGCGGCGTTGGTCCAAGCTCCTACGAGCAGTACTTC; CDR3aa: CGVGPSSYEQYF
v_gene: TRBV20-1; d_gene: .; abundance: many; j_gene: TRBJ2-5; CDR3nt: TGCAGTGGGTTCCAAGAGACCCAGTACTTC; CDR3aa: CSGFQETQYF
v_gene: TRBV25-1; d_gene: TRBD2; abundance: many; j_gene: TRBJ2-1; CDR3nt: TGTGCCAGCAGTGGATTGCTCGATAGCGGGAGCGATGAGCAGTTCTTC; CDR3aa: CASSGLLDSGSDEQFF
v_gene: TRBV12-3/TRBV12-4; d_gene: .; abundance: few; j_gene: TRBJ1-6; CDR3nt: TGTGCCAGCAGACTGGCGAGTACCTATAATTCACCCCTCCACTTT; CDR3aa: CASRLASTYNSPLHF
v_gene: TRBV19; d_gene: .; abundance: .; j_gene: TRBJ2-2; CDR3nt: TGTGCCAGTAGCCGAGGGACGGCCGGTAGGGAGCTGTTTTTT; CDR3aa: CASSRGTAGRELFF
v_gene: TRBV7-2; d_gene: TRBD2; abundance: many; j_gene: TRBJ2-1; CDR3nt: TGTGCCAGCAGCTTAGTTTCTGATAGCGGGAAACCTTACAATGAGCAGTTCTTC; CDR3aa: CASSLVSDSGKPYNEQFF
v_gene: TRBV15; d_gene: TRBD2; abundance: .; j_gene: TRBJ2-1; CDR3nt: TGTGCCACCAGCAGACGGTCGGCGGGGGGGAATGAGCAGTCCTTC; CDR3aa: CATSRRSAGGNEQSF
v_gene: TRBV6-1; d_gene: TRBD1; abundance: many; j_gene: TRBJ2-7; CDR3nt: TGTGCCAGCAGGGGACAGGGGCTGTACGAGCAGTACTTC; CDR3aa: CASRGQGLYEQYF
v_gene: TRBV19; d_gene: TRBD1; abundance: .; j_gene: TRBJ2-7; CDR3nt: TGTGCCAGTAGTCACATAGACAGGGGCTACGAGCAGTACTTC; CDR3aa: CASSHIDRGYEQYF
v_gene: TRBV29-1; d_gene: .; abundance: .; j_gene: TRBJ1-1; CDR3nt: TGCAGCGCCCGAGGGCAGGGGCAAATTGGTGAAGCTTTCTTT; CDR3aa: CSARGQGQIGEAFF
v_gene: TRBV2; d_gene: TRBD2; abundance: many; j_gene: TRBJ2-1; CDR3nt: TGTGCCAGCACCCCCGAAACTAGCGGGAGGGCCGATGAGCAGTTCTTC; CDR3aa: CASTPETSGRADEQFF